The 2 T cell receptor beta chains given below trace back to one sample, sequenced in a study of blood T cell repertoires in COVID-19. Repertoires were generated with immunoSEQ multiplex PCR, while TCRdb's copy carries only in-frame clones and drops some. The table lists about 210,000 clones, around 82% of them singletons. Sequencing used peripheral blood. The receptors here all came from a woman in her 50s with acute or convalescent COVID-19.

J is TRBJ2-7 and V is TRBV5-1; 7 bases match TRBD2. The V gene's germline CDR1 is SGHRS and CDR2 YFSETQ. The CDR3 is 14 residues long. With 5 bases clipped from V and 3 bases from J, the junction kept 8 bases outside the gene matches. This CDR3 reads CASSFRTRDYEQYF. CDR3 DNA: TGCGCCAGCAGTTTTCGGACTAGGGACTACGAGCAGTACTTC.

The gene calls are TRBV7-2 and TRBJ2-7; 8 bases map to TRBD2. CDR1 and CDR2 (germline): SGHTA, FQGNSA. This CDR3 contains 16 residues. V lost 5 bases to trimming and J lost 0 bases; unmatched junction nucleotides: 9. CDR3 sequence: CASSAYSGKSSYEQYF. CDR3 sequence (DNA): TGTGCCAGCAGCGCGTATAGCGGGAAGAGCTCCTACGAGCAGTACTTC.